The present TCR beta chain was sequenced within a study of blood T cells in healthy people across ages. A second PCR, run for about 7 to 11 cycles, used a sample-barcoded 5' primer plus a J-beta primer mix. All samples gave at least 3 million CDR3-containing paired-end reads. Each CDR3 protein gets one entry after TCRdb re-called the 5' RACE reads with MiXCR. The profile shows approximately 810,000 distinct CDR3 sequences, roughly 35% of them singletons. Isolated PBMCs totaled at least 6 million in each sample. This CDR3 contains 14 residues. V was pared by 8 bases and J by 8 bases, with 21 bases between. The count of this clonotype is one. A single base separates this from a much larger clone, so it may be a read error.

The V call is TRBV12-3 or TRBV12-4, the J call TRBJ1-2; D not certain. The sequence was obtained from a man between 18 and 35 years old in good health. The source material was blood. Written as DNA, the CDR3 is TGTGCCAGCCGTCCCCGAGTTGAGCATGGGGGCTACACCTTC. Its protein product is CASRPRVEHGGYTF.